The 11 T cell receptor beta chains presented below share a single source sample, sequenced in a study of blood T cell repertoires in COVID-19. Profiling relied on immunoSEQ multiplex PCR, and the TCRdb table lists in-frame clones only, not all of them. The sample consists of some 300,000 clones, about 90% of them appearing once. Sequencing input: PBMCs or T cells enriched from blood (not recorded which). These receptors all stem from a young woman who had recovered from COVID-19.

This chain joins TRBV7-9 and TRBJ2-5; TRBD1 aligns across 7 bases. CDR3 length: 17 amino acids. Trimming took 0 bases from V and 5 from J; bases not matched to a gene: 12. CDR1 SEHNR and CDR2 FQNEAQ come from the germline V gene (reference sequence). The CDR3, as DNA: TGTGCCAGCAGCTTAGCCAGGGGGTTTGTATTGTCGGAGACCCAGTACTTC. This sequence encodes CASSLARGFVLSETQYF.

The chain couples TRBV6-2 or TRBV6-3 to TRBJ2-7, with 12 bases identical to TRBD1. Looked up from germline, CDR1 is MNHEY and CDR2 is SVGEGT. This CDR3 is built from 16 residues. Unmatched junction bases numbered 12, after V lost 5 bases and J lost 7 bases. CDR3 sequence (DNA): TGTGCCAGCAGTCCCCGGGACAGGGGGCGCCTGAGGGAGCAGTACTTC. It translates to CASSPRDRGRLREQYF.

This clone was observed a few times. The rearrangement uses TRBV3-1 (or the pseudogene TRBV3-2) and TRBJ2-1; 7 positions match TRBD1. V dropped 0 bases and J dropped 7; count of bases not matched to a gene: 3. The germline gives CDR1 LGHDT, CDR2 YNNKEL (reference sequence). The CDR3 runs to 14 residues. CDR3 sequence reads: CASSQDSTGNEQFF. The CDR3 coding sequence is TGTGCCAGCAGCCAAGACTCGACAGGGAATGAGCAGTTCTTC.

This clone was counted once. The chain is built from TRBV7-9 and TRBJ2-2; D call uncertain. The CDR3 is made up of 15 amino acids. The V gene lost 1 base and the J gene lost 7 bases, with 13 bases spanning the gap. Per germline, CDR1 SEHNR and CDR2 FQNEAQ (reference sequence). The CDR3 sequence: CASSLGPGYDGELFF. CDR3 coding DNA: TGTGCCAGCAGCTTAGGGCCGGGTTATGACGGGGAGCTGTTTTTT. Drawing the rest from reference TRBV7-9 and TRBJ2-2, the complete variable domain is DTGVSQNPRHKITKRGQNVTFRCDPISEHNRLYWYRQTLGQGPEFLTYFQNEAQLEKSRLLSDRFSAERPKGSFSTLEIQRTEQGDSAMYLCASSLGPGYDGELFFGEGSRLTVL.

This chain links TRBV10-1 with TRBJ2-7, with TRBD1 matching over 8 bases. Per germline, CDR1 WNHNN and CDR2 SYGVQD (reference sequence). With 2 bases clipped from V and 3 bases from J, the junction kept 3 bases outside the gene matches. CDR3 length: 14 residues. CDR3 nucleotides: TGCGCCAGCAGTGAGACGGGACAGGTCTACGAGCAGTACTTC. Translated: CASSETGQVYEQYF.

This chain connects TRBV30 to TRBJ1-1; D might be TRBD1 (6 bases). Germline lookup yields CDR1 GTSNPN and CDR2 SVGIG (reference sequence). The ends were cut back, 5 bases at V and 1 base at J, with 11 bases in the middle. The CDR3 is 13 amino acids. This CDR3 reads CAWGRQANTEAFF. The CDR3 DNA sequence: TGTGCCTGGGGTAGACAGGCGAACACTGAAGCTTTCTTT.

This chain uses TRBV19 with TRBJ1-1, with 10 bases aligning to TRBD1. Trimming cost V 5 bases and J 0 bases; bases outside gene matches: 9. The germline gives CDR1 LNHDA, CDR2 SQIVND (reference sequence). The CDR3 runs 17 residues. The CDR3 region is CASSAGTGAPLNTEAFF. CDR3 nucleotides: TGTGCCAGTAGTGCAGGGACAGGGGCGCCTTTGAACACTGAAGCTTTCTTT.

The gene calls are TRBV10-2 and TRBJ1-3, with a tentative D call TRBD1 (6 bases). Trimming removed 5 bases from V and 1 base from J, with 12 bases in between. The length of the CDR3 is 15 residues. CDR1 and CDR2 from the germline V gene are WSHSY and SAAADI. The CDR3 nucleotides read TGCGCCAGCAGTTCACCCACAGGGTCTGGAAACACCATATATTTT. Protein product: CASSSPTGSGNTIYF.

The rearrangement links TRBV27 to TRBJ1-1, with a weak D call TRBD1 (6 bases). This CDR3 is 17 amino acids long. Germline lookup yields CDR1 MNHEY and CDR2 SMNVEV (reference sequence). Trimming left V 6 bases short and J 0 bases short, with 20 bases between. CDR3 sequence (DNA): TGTGCCAGCAGCACTCGGACTCTCAGGGGACTGAACACTGAAGCTTTCTTT. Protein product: CASSTRTLRGLNTEAFF.

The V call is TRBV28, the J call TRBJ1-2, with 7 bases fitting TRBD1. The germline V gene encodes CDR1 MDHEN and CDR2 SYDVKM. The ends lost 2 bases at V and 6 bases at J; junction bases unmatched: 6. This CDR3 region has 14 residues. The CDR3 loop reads CASSLIGGADGYTF. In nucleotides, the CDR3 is TGTGCCAGCAGTTTAATAGGGGGCGCGGATGGCTACACCTTC.

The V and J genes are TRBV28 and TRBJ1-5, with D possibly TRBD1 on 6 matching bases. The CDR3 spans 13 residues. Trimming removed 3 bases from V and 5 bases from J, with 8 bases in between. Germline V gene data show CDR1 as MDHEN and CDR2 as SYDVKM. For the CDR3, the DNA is TGTGCCAGCAGTTTCACAGGGTATCAGCCCCAGCATTTT. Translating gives CASSFTGYQPQHF.